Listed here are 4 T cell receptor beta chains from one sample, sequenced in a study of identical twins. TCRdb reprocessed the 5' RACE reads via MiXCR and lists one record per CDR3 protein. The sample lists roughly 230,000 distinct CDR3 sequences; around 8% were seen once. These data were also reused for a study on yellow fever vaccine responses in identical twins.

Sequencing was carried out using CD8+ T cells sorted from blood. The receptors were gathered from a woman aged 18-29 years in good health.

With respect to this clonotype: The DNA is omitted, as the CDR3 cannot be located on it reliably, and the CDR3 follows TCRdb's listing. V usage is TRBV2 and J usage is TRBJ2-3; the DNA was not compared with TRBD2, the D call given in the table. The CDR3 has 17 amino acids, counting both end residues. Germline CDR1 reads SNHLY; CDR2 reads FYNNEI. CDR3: CASSTSTSGALTDTQYF.

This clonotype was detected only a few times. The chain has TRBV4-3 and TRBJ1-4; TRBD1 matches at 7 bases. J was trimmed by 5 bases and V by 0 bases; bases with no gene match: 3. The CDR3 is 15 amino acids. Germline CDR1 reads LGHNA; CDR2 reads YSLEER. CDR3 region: CASSQDDRANEKLFF. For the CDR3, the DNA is TGCGCCAGCAGCCAAGATGACAGGGCGAATGAAAAACTGTTTTTT.

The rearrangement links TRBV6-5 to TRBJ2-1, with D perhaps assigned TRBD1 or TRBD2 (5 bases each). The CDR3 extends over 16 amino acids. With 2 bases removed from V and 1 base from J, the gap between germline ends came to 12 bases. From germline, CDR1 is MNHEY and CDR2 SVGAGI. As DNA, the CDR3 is TGTGCCAGCAGTTACATCTTGGGGGATTCCTACAATGAGCAGTTCTTC. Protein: CASSYILGDSYNEQFF.

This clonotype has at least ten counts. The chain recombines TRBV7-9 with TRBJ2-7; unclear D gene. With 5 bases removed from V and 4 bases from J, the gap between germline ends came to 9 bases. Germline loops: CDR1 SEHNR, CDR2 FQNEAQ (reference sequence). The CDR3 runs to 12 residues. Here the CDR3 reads CASSPTPYEQYF. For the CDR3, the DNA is TGTGCCAGCAGCCCGACCCCATACGAGCAGTACTTC.